What follows are 4 T cell receptor beta chains derived from one specimen sequenced in a study of patients and donors after allogeneic stem cell transplantation. Each CDR3 protein is one row after TCRdb ran MiXCR on the RT-PCR reads. Counted here are about 960,000 distinct CDR3 sequences, roughly 17% occurring once; the ten biggest clones make up 5.5% to 6.5%. Sequenced input: blood, either unsorted or a sorted T cell fraction (not recorded which). The source of these receptors is a human donor who was either an allogeneic HSCT recipient or a stem cell or donor lymphocyte infusion donor (not recorded which). It is not recorded whose cells these are; they may come from a transplant donor.

The chain employs TRBV20-1 and TRBJ1-1; D is possibly TRBD1 (6 bases). The CDR3 is made up of 17 amino acids. The V and J ends lost 0 bases and 0 bases respectively, with 17 bases between them. Per the germline V gene, CDR1 is DFQATT and CDR2 is SNEGSKA (reference sequence). CDR3 bases: TGCAGTGCTAGAGATTCAGGGAAGACAGGCATGAACACTGAAGCTTTCTTT. Its translation: CSARDSGKTGMNTEAFF.

This clonotype has more than one count but fewer than ten. The J gene is TRBJ1-1, the V gene TRBV7-2, with D maybe TRBD1 (6 bases). V gave up 1 base and J gave up 8 bases, with 14 bases separating them. There are 14 residues in the CDR3. Germline CDR1 reads SGHTA; CDR2 reads FQGNSA. In DNA, the CDR3 is TGTGCCAGCAGCTTAGGAAGGACAGCACTAGAAGCTTTCTTT. It encodes CASSLGRTALEAFF. Complete variable domain (other parts from reference TRBV7-2 and TRBJ1-1): GAGVSQSPSNKVTEKGKDVELRCDPISGHTALYWYRQSLGQGLEFLIYFQGNSAPDKSGLPSDRFSAERTGGSVSTLTIQRTQQEDSAVYLCASSLGRTALEAFFGQGTRLTVV.

Only a few counts were recorded for this clonotype. The rearrangement uses TRBV4-1 and TRBJ2-1; TRBD2 matches at 11 bases. CDR1 is MGHRA, CDR2 YSYEKL, per germline. Trimming took 3 bases from V and 6 from J; bases not matched to a gene: 7. CDR3 length: 16 residues. The CDR3 spells CASSQALAGGINEQFF. The DNA of the CDR3 is TGCGCCAGCAGCCAGGCTTTAGCGGGAGGGATCAATGAGCAGTTCTTC.

This clonotype was observed at least ten times. The CDR3 loop is CASSTTGYEQYF. CDR3 DNA sequence: TGTGCCAGCAGCACGACAGGTTACGAGCAGTACTTC. This chain links TRBV6-5 with TRBJ2-7; D might be TRBD1 (6 bases). V lost 6 bases and J lost 4, with 10 bases in between. The CDR3 is made up of 12 amino acids. The germline V gene has CDR1 MNHEY and CDR2 SVGAGI.